These 23 T cell receptor beta chains were sequenced from one sample in a study of blood T cells in healthy people across ages. Alongside a J-beta primer mix, a sample-barcoded 5' primer served in a second PCR lasting about 7 to 12 cycles. TCRdb recomputed calls from the 5' RACE reads with MiXCR, one row per CDR3 protein. This sample has around 990,000 distinct CDR3 sequences; about two fifths occur once, and the top ten carry under 15%. The sample was blood. The receptors stem from a man aged 18 to 30 in good health.

The chain has TRBV20-1 and TRBJ1-6, with D possibly being TRBD1 (6 bases). The V and J ends lost 7 bases and 7 bases respectively, with 14 bases between them. CDR3 length: 13 amino acids. The germline V gene encodes CDR1 DFQATT and CDR2 SNEGSKA (reference sequence). CDR3 DNA: TGCAGTGGGGGGGGGCAGCCCAATTCACCCCTCCACTTT. Amino acids: CSGGGQPNSPLHF.

CDR3 coding DNA: TGCGCCAGCAGCCTTCAGACTAGCGGGGGAACAGATACGCAGTATTTT. This encodes CASSLQTSGGTDTQYF. The chain uses TRBV5-1 and TRBJ2-3, with 12 bases aligning to TRBD2. With V trimmed by 4 bases and J by 3 bases, 6 bases remained unmatched. The V gene's germline CDR1 is SGHRS and CDR2 YFSETQ. The CDR3 has 16 residues.

This clonotype has more than one count but fewer than ten. This rearrangement joins TRBV30 to TRBJ2-7; D gene unclear. The CDR3 contains 12 residues. V was cut by 0 bases and J by 3 bases, with 6 bases left in between. Germline lookup yields CDR1 GTSNPN and CDR2 SVGIG (reference sequence). Written as DNA, the CDR3 is TGTGCCTGGAGTGTAGATTTCTACGAGCAGTACTTC. Translating gives CAWSVDFYEQYF.

This chain links TRBV18 with TRBJ1-4; D not resolved. Germline V lookup: CDR1 KGHSH, CDR2 LQKENI. The CDR3 is made up of 13 amino acids. The ends were cut back, 3 bases at V and 4 bases at J, with 6 bases in the middle. CDR3 sequence reads: CASSPFINEKLFF. CDR3 in DNA: TGTGCCAGCTCACCGTTTATTAATGAAAAACTGTTTTTT.

A few counts support this clonotype. CDR3 sequence reads: CASSARTSGGYNEQFF. For the CDR3, the DNA is TGTGCCAGCAGCGCCCGGACTAGCGGGGGATACAATGAGCAGTTCTTC. V and J are TRBV9 and TRBJ2-1; 13 bases map to TRBD2. Germline V gene lookup returns CDR1 SGDLS and CDR2 YYNGEE. The CDR3 runs 16 residues. With 3 bases clipped from V and 4 bases from J, the junction kept 4 bases outside the gene matches.

There are a few counts of this clonotype. V and J are TRBV5-1 and TRBJ1-2; possibly TRBD1 for D (5 bases). The CDR3 is 14 amino acids. Trimming took 1 base from V and 3 from J, leaving 10 bases between them. Per the germline V gene, CDR1 is SGHRS and CDR2 is YFSETQ. The CDR3 DNA is TGCGCCAGCAGCTTGTTTTTGGGGGACTATGGCTACACCTTC. Residues: CASSLFLGDYGYTF. Variable domain in full (rest from reference TRBV5-1 and TRBJ1-2): KAGVTQTPRYLIKTRGQQVTLSCSPISGHRSVSWYQQTPGQGLQFLFEYFSETQRNKGNFPGRFSGRQFSNSRSEMNVSTLELGDSALYLCASSLFLGDYGYTFGSGTRLTVV.

This clonotype has only a few counts. The chain carries TRBV20-1 and TRBJ2-5; a possible D gene is TRBD2 (5 bases). Germline values: CDR1 DFQATT, CDR2 SNEGSKA (reference sequence). The CDR3 is 12 amino acids. Trimming removed 5 bases from V and 1 base from J, with 8 bases in between. CDR3 coding DNA: TGCAGTGCTCTGGACTTCCAAGAGACCCAGTACTTC. The encoded protein is CSALDFQETQYF.

V and J are TRBV28 and TRBJ2-7; 7 bases fit TRBD2. The J call is uncertain, as TRBJ2-5 better fits the DNA end. This CDR3 contains 14 residues. Germline V gene data show CDR1 as MDHEN and CDR2 as SYDVKM. As DNA, the CDR3 is TGTGCCAGCAGTTCCACAGCGGGGAAAGAGACCCAGTACTTC. Its protein is CASSSTAGKETQYF.

This chain joins TRBV4-3 and TRBJ2-3; TRBD2 is a possible D gene (6 bases). The CDR3 totals 17 residues. Germline CDR1 reads LGHNA; CDR2 reads YSLEER. Trimming took 0 bases from V and 1 from J, leaving 14 bases between them. The CDR3 region has the DNA TGCGCCAGCAGCCAAGATGTGAACGGGGGTGGCACAGATACGCAGTATTTT. This codes for CASSQDVNGGGTDTQYF.

This clonotype was detected only once. The chain couples TRBV7-2 to TRBJ2-5; the D gene is possibly TRBD2 (7 bases). The end of the DNA aligns better with TRBJ2-7, so the J call may be wrong. Germline V CDR1 and CDR2: SGHTA, FQGNSA. This CDR3 has 17 amino acids. The CDR3 region is CASSLGGGRQETYEQYF. CDR3 nucleotide sequence: TGTGCCAGCAGCCTAGGAGGCGGGAGACAGGAAACCTACGAGCAGTACTTC.

The chain links TRBV9 to TRBJ2-3; 8 bases match TRBD2. Germline assignment: CDR1 SGDLS and CDR2 YYNGEE. The CDR3 is made up of 16 amino acids. Trimming cost V 8 bases and J 0 bases; bases outside gene matches: 11. CDR3 protein: CASSSTGGGSTDTQYF. The DNA for the CDR3 is TGTGCCAGTAGCTCGACGGGCGGGGGGAGCACAGATACGCAGTATTTT.

This clonotype was detected a few times. V usage is TRBV12-3 or TRBV12-4 and J usage is TRBJ1-2; unclear D gene. V shed 8 bases and J shed 8 bases, with 12 bases lying between them. CDR3 length: 11 amino acids. CDR3 amino acids: CASESNRGYTF. The CDR3 nucleotides read TGTGCCAGCGAATCTAATAGAGGCTACACCTTC.

This clonotype occurred a few times. In DNA form, the CDR3 reads TGTGCCAGCAGTACTTACCCCGCTAGCGGGGGGCTCAATGAGCAGTTCTTC. It translates to CASSTYPASGGLNEQFF. The chain carries TRBV12-3 or TRBV12-4 and TRBJ2-1; the match to TRBD2 covers 11 bases. CDR3 length: 17 residues. Germline trimming cut 5 bases from V and 6 bases from J; bases unmatched to any gene: 12.

V usage is TRBV6-4 and J usage is TRBJ2-3, with 8 bases aligning to TRBD1. Germline loops: CDR1 MRHNA, CDR2 SNTAGT. The V gene end was trimmed by 4 bases and the J gene end by 4 bases; junction bases not matched to a gene: 4. The CDR3 consists of 14 residues. The CDR3 reads CASSARGRPDTQYF. The CDR3 DNA reads TGTGCCAGCAGTGCCAGGGGGCGTCCAGATACGCAGTATTTT.

The genes are TRBV4-1 and TRBJ1-5, with D hard to call. Trimming removed 0 bases from V and 5 bases from J, with 14 bases in between. CDR3 length: 16 residues. Germline loops: CDR1 MGHRA, CDR2 YSYEKL. This CDR3 reads CASSQDQNSPYQPQHF. The DNA for the CDR3 is TGCGCCAGCAGCCAAGACCAGAACAGCCCATATCAGCCCCAGCATTTT.

The chain joins TRBV6-5 to TRBJ2-1, with D perhaps TRBD2 (5 bases). V shed 2 bases and J shed 3 bases, with 14 bases lying between them. This CDR3 has 16 amino acids. Germline V gene data show CDR1 as MNHEY and CDR2 as SVGAGI. Here the CDR3 reads CASSYHAGSSYNEQFF. CDR3 sequence (DNA): TGTGCCAGCAGTTACCATGCGGGCTCGAGCTACAATGAGCAGTTCTTC.

This clonotype was detected a few times. CDR3 nucleotide sequence: TGCAGTGCTAGAGCGTTGGGAAGAGAGACCCAGTACTTC. Protein sequence: CSARALGRETQYF. The chain links TRBV20-1 to TRBJ2-7, with D hard to call. The DNA matches TRBJ2-5 better at its end, which makes the J call doubtful. The germline CDR1 and CDR2 sequences are DFQATT and SNEGSKA (reference sequence). The CDR3 runs to 13 residues.

The gene calls are TRBV12-3 or TRBV12-4 and TRBJ1-6; D gene uncertain. V was clipped by 3 bases and J by 8 bases, with 11 bases between them. The CDR3 length is 14 residues. The CDR3 spells CASSFPLRDSPLHF. The CDR3 DNA reads TGTGCCAGCAGTTTCCCCCTTAGGGATTCACCCCTCCACTTT.

This clonotype was recorded at least ten times. The chain is built from TRBV7-8 and TRBJ1-2, with TRBD1 as a possible D gene (5 bases). The CDR3 totals 15 residues. Germline-derived CDR1 and CDR2 are SGHVS and FQNEAQ. Deletions cut 3 bases from V and 2 bases from J, with 13 bases between. The CDR3 DNA sequence: TGTGCCAGCAGCTTGTGGGGGACGGAAAACTATGGCTACACCTTC. Encoded protein: CASSLWGTENYGYTF.

Only a few counts were recorded for this clonotype. The gene calls are TRBV9 and TRBJ2-1, with 8 bases lining up with TRBD2. The CDR3 is 16 amino acids. With 0 bases clipped from V and 10 bases from J, the junction kept 12 bases outside the gene matches. Germline V gives CDR1 SGDLS, CDR2 YYNGEE. The CDR3 reads CASSVERGLVREEQFF. The DNA for the CDR3 is TGTGCCAGCAGCGTAGAGCGGGGGCTTGTGCGGGAGGAGCAGTTCTTC.

The CDR3: CASSDCRDRSFYSGNTIYF. In nucleotides, the CDR3 is TGTGCCAGCAGTGACTGTCGGGACAGGTCCTTCTACTCTGGAAACACCATATATTTT. This chain joins TRBV6-4 and TRBJ1-3, with 8 bases fitting TRBD1. CDR1 is MRHNA, CDR2 SNTAGT, per germline. This CDR3 spans 19 amino acids. V was pared by 1 base and J by 0 bases, with 11 bases of the junction left unmatched.

This clonotype was picked up a small number of times. This chain's CDR3 is CASSLTTGHMTDTQYF. The CDR3 DNA reads as TGTGCCAGCAGCTTAACCACGGGACACATGACAGATACGCAGTATTTT. The rearrangement links TRBV7-2 to TRBJ2-3; D is perhaps TRBD1 (6 bases). V shed 2 bases and J shed 3 bases, with 15 bases lying between them. The germline V gene encodes CDR1 SGHTA and CDR2 FQGNSA. The CDR3 runs 16 residues.

This rearrangement joins TRBV7-9 to TRBJ1-1, with 9 bases that match TRBD1. The ends lost 2 bases at V and 5 bases at J; junction bases unmatched: 6. Germline values: CDR1 SEHNR, CDR2 FQNEAQ (reference sequence). The CDR3 contains 15 residues. This CDR3 reads CASSLPEQGATEAFF. The CDR3 bases are TGTGCCAGCAGCTTACCCGAACAGGGGGCGACTGAAGCTTTCTTT.